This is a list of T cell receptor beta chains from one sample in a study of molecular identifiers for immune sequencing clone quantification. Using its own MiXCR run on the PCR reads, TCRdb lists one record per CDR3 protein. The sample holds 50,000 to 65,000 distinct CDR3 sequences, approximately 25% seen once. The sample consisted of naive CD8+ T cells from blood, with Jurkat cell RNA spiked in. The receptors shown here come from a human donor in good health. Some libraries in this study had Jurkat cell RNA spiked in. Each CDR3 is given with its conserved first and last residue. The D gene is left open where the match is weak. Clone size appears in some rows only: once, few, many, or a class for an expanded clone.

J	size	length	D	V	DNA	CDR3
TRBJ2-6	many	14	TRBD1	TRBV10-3	TGTGCCACCCAGGGGGCCGGTGGGGCCAACGTCCTGACTTTC	CATQGAGGANVLTF
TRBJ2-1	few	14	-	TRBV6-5	TGTGCCAGCAGTTACCCACAGGGTGGCGGTGAGCAGCTCTTC	CASSYPQGGGEQLF
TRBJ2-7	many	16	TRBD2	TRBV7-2	TGTGCCAGCAGCCCGTGGACTAGCGGGGGGTTATACGAGCAGTACTTC	CASSPWTSGGLYEQYF
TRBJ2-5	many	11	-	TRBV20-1	TGCAGTGCTAGTGTAGAATTGACCCAGTACTTC	CSASVELTQYF
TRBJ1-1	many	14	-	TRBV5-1	TGCGCCAGCAGCCCGTCCCCGATGAACACTGAAGCTTTCTTT	CASSPSPMNTEAFF
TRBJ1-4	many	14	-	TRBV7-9	TGTGCCAGCAGCCCGGGATGGACGGTTGAAAAACTGTTTTTT	CASSPGWTVEKLFF
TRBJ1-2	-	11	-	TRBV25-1	TGTGCCTGCAGTGACGGATATGGCTACACCTTC	CACSDGYGYTF
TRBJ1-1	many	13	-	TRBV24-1	TGTGCCACCACCGAAGGTAGGAACACTGAAGCTTTCTTT	CATTEGRNTEAFF
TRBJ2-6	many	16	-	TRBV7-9	TGTGCCAGCAGCCTAGGACAGATCTCTGGGGCCAACGTCCTGACTTTC	CASSLGQISGANVLTF
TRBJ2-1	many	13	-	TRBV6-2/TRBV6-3	TGTGCCAGCAGCAACCTCGACTACAATGAGCAGTTCTTC	CASSNLDYNEQFF
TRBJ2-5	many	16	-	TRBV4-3	TGCGCCAGCAGCCAAGATTTAGCGGCCCTACAAGAGACCCAGTACTTC	CASSQDLAALQETQYF
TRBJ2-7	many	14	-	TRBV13	TGTGCCAGCAGCACCCGGGACAACATCTACGAGCAGTACTTC	CASSTRDNIYEQYF
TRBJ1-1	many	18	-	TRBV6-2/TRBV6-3	TGTGCCAGCAGTTACTCATCCGGGACCGCTAGTTTCGACACTGAAGCTTTCTTT	CASSYSSGTASFDTEAFF
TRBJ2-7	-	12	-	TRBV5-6	TGTGCCAGCAGCTTGGCCCAGTCGGAGCAGTACTTC	CASSLAQSEQYF
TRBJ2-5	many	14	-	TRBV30	TGTGCCTGGAGAGACGAAGGGTGGGGGGAGACCCAGTACTTC	CAWRDEGWGETQYF
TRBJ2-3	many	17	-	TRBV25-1	TGTGCCAGCGCCGGACTGCCAAAACACAGGGACACAGATACGCAGTATTTT	CASAGLPKHRDTDTQYF
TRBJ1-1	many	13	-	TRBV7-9	TGTGCCAGCAGCTTACTGGGGAACACTGAAGCTTTCTTT	CASSLLGNTEAFF
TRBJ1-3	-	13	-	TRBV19	TGTGCCAGTACGGCGAGCTCTGGAAACACCATATATTTT	CASTASSGNTIYF
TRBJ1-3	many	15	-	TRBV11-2	TGTGCCAGCAGCCCTCCCCGGCCATCTGGAAACACCATATATTTT	CASSPPRPSGNTIYF
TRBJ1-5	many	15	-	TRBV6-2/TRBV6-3	TGTGCCAGCAGGCAAGGACAAGGTAGCAATCAGCCCCAGCATTTT	CASRQGQGSNQPQHF
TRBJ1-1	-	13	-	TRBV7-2	TGTGCCAGCAACCTAGGGGGGGGCCCTGAAGCTTTCTTT	CASNLGGGPEAFF
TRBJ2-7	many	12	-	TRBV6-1	TGTGCCAGCAGTCCCAGGGGAAACGAGCAGTACTTC	CASSPRGNEQYF
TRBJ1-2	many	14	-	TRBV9	TGTGCCAGCAGCGTAGGATCGCCTAACTATGGCTACACCTTC	CASSVGSPNYGYTF
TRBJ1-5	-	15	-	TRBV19	TGTGCCAGTAGTATCCCGGGGGGGTTGTACCTGCCCCCGCATTTT	CASSIPGGLYLPPHF
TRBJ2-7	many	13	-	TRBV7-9	TGTGCCAGCAGCCCAACCGGAACCGGCGAGCAGTACTTC	CASSPTGTGEQYF
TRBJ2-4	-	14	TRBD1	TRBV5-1	TGCGCCAGCGGCTTTGGACAGGGGATAAACATTCAGTACTTC	CASGFGQGINIQYF
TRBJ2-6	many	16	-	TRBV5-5	TGTGCCAGCAGCTTGACATTTTACTCTGGGGCCAACGTCCTGACTTTC	CASSLTFYSGANVLTF
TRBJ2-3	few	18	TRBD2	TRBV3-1	TGTGCCAGCAGCCAAGAAGCGGGCGGGGGGACCGTCACAGATACGCAGTATTTT	CASSQEAGGGTVTDTQYF
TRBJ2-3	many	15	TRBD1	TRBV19	TGTGCCAGTATCACCCCGGGACAGGGGACAGATACGCAGTATTTT	CASITPGQGTDTQYF
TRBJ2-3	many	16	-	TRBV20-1	TGCAGTGCTAGTATCGGCAGGGGCCAAACAGGAGATACGCAGTATTTT	CSASIGRGQTGDTQYF
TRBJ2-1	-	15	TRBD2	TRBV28	TGTGCCAGCAGTCCCCCGAGCGGGAGCTACAATGAGCAGTTCTTC	CASSPPSGSYNEQFF
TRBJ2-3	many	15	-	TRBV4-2	TGTGCCAGCAGCCAACCGACGGGGACCACAGATACGCAGTATTTT	CASSQPTGTTDTQYF
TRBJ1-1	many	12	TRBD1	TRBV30	TGTGCCTGGAGTGAAGGGGGCTTGAGCGCTTTCTTT	CAWSEGGLSAFF
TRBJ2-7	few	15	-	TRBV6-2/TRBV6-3	TGTGCCAGCAGTTACTTCTCAGCGGCGTACTACGAGCAGTACTTC	CASSYFSAAYYEQYF
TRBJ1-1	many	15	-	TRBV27	TGTGCCAGCAGTCCGTCCAGTAGAGCGTACACTGAAGCTTTCTTT	CASSPSSRAYTEAFF
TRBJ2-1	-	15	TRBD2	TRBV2	TGTGCCAGCAGTGAAGCACTAGCGGGTTTCCGGGAGCAGTTCTTC	CASSEALAGFREQFF
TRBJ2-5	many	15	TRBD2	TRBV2	TGTGCCAGCACCAGGACTAGCGGGGTCAGGGAGACCCAGTACTTC	CASTRTSGVRETQYF
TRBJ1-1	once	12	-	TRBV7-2	TGTGCCAGCGGCGTCGCGGAGACTGAAGCTTTCTTT	CASGVAETEAFF
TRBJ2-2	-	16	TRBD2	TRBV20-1	TGCAGTGCTAAGATTAAGCGGGAGAGGTACACCGGGGAGCTGTATTTT	CSAKIKRERYTGELYF
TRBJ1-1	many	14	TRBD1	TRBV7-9	TGTGCCAGCAGCTCTCCAGGGGGTAACACTGAAGCTTTCTTT	CASSSPGGNTEAFF
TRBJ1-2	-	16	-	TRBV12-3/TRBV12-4	TGTGCCAGCAGTTTAGCACTGACAGAAATTAACTATAGCTACACCTTC	CASSLALTEINYSYTF
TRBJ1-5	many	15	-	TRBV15	TGTGCCACCAGCAGAGATCTGGGGAACAATCAGCCCCAGCATTTT	CATSRDLGNNQPQHF
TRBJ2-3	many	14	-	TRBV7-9	TGTGCCAGCAGCTTAGTTAGGAGCACAGATACGCAGTATTTT	CASSLVRSTDTQYF
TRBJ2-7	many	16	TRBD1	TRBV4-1	TGCGCCAGCAGCCAAACTCCCGGACAGGGGTTCTACGAGCAGTACTTC	CASSQTPGQGFYEQYF
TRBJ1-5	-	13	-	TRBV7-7	TGTGCTAGCAGCGCCAGCCTCAATCAGCCCCAGCATTTT	CASSASLNQPQHF
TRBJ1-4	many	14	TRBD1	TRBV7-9	TGTGCCAGCAGCTCCGGGACAGGGGATGAAAAACTGTTTTTT	CASSSGTGDEKLFF
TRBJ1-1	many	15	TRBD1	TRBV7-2	TGTGCCAGCAGCGCAGACAGGGGCTTTAGCACTGAAGCTTTCTTT	CASSADRGFSTEAFF
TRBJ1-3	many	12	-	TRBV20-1	TGCAGTGCTACCAGCTCTGGAAACACCATATATTTT	CSATSSGNTIYF
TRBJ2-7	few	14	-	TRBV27	TGTGCCAGCCGACACGGGGGCGCTCCCTACGAGCAGTACTTC	CASRHGGAPYEQYF
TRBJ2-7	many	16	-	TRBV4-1	TGCGCCAGCAGCCAAGTGCTGTCCAGGGTCACCTACGAGCAGTACTTC	CASSQVLSRVTYEQYF
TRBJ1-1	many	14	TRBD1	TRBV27	TGTGCCAGCAGTTTCGGACAGGGAGGCACTGAAGCTTTCTTT	CASSFGQGGTEAFF
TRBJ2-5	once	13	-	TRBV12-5	TGTGCTAGTGAACCGTACAGCCAAGAGACCCAGTACTTC	CASEPYSQETQYF
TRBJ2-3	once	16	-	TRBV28	TGTGCCAGCAGTCTCAACGAGCGGTTGTTCCCAAATACGCAGTATTTT	CASSLNERLFPNTQYF